This paragraph reports one TCR beta chain. The data were taken from a study of blood T cell repertoires in COVID-19. Method: immunoSEQ multiplex PCR; TCRdb's copy keeps in-frame clones and lacks some. This table holds about 55,000 clones, more than 60% found once. The CDR3 extends over 17 amino acids. V trimming: 1 base; J trimming: 1 base; junction bases outside the gene matches: 9. Germline-derived CDR1 and CDR2 are SGHDT and YYEEEE. The specimen was peripheral blood. The chain is built from TRBV5-6 and TRBJ2-5, with 8 bases lining up with TRBD2. The sequence was collected from a woman aged 65 to 85 with acute or convalescent COVID-19. The CDR3 region is CASSLRRVAGRQETQYF. In nucleotides, the CDR3 is TGTGCCAGCAGCTTGAGGAGGGTAGCGGGGCGCCAAGAGACCCAGTACTTC.